One TCR beta chain is described in this entry. Its cognate antigen has yet to be identified. Base qualities are not provided; no much larger clone lies one nucleotide away. The source of the sample is a study of blood T cells in healthy people across ages (dated by TCRdb to between 2014 and 2016). For the study in its entirety: In model experiments, template switching captured roughly one uniquely barcoded TCR beta cDNA molecule for every two T cells. Donors were grouped into four age groups: young (average roughly 15 years), middle-aged (around 39), aged (around 60) and long-lived (around 80). Donors of different ages were randomly distributed across sequencing lanes to avoid experimental bias. The study analyzed two additional independent replicas of 1 million unique cDNA reads from the same blood draw for two donors, one aged 18 to 30 and one aged 80 or older. Age-related changes in TCR beta repertoire diversity were measured in the study by deep sequencing normalized with unique cDNA molecular identifiers. The paper as a whole reports these results and caveats: Because profiling used bulk unsorted PBMCs, naive and antigen-experienced compartments could not be compared conclusively. There was a strong correlation between observed TCR beta diversity and the percentage of naive T cells measured by flow cytometry. Compared with the aged group, the long-lived group had more naive CD4+ T cells, fewer expanded clones and increased TCR diversity, a pattern suggesting age selection. Total diversity estimates from one million sequenced T cells were considered lower bounds and underestimates. Observed TCR beta diversity per million T cells fell roughly linearly with age, and a significant reduction was already apparent by age around 36. Donor CMV infection status was unknown, potentially confounding age-related changes in expanded clonotypes.

The 39 donors, aged roughly 6 to 95 years, were systemically healthy Caucasian individuals from Russia. Around 9.8 milliliters of peripheral blood were collected from each donor into EDTA-treated Vacutainer tubes. Ficoll-Paque density-gradient centrifugation was used to isolate PBMCs, with at least 6.5 million obtained per sample. Trizol reagent was used to extract total RNA from PBMCs, with at least 5.5 micrograms per sample. Naive CD45RAhigh/CD27high T cell percentages were measured by flow cytometry on a PBMC aliquot from every donor. Receptor libraries were prepared by 5' RACE. Sequenced on an Illumina HiSeq 2500. A second PCR of roughly 7 to 11 cycles was performed with a sample-barcoded 5' primer and a J-beta primer mix. A unique molecular identifier was introduced onto each TCR beta cDNA molecule by a template-switch 5' adaptor carrying 12 random nucleotides. Each sample yielded at least 3 million CDR3-containing paired-end reads. First-strand cDNA synthesis was performed from all RNA using the Mint cDNA synthesis kit, with priming by a TRBC-specific oligonucleotide. Following uracil-DNA glycosylase treatment, a first 18-cycle PCR with universal primers M1SS and BC2_uni_R was performed on all cDNA. Processing in the source paper ran as follows. Each sample was normalized by randomly selecting 1 million high-quality reads, each carrying a distinct molecular identifier. Instead of being binned into consensus sequences, reads with shared molecular identifiers were discarded. MiTCR, with a Q25 quality threshold and the strictest error-elimination algorithm, was used for CDR3 identification, clonotype clustering and error correction. A nonparametric unseen species model using Euler transformation provided a lower-bound estimate of total TCR beta diversity. TCRdb ran its own pipeline on the public reads, namely fastp trimming at Q25 and MiXCR clone calling, and kept in-frame beta chains. Rows with a matching CDR3 protein are joined into one entry that keeps the most common DNA and genes. The V and J calls and clone size are TCRdb's, not the authors'. A total of over 1,200,000 distinct CDR3 sequences appear in this sample, 59% of them only once. The ten largest account for about 6.3% of the sample.

The CDR1 and CDR2 encoded by the germline V gene are MGHRA and YSYEKL. Including the terminal cysteine and phenylalanine, the CDR3 comprises 16 residues. The only DNA kept is the CDR3, 48 bases in frame from the first base. Ends trimmed: V by 6 bases, J by 6 bases; bases unmatched to a gene: 13. This chain is built from TRBV4-1 and TRBJ2-7; 11 bases in between match TRBD2. This sequence originates from a man aged 18 to 29 in good health. The source material was blood. DNA sequence: TGCGCCAGCAGTCTACACATCGGGACTAGCGGTCGCGAGCAGTACTTC. It codes for CASSLHIGTSGREQYF.